Presented here are 3 T cell receptor beta chains from one specimen sequenced in a study of early T cells in non-severe SARS-CoV-2 infection. TCRdb redid the calling of the 5' RACE reads with MiXCR, one entry per CDR3 protein. The table records tens of thousands of distinct CDR3 sequences, about an eighth of them present only once. This sample comprised whole blood, obtained at baseline. These TCRs come from an adult who was a healthcare worker with PCR-confirmed SARS-CoV-2 infection or an uninfected control (not recorded which).

This clonotype was observed a few times. The chain employs TRBV7-9 and TRBJ2-5; D call uncertain. The CDR3 length is 13 residues. The germline V gene encodes CDR1 SEHNR and CDR2 FQNEAQ (reference sequence). Trimming pared 6 bases from V and 11 bases from J, leaving 19 bases between. The CDR3 protein is CASRYSSAALQYF. DNA for the CDR3: TGTGCCAGCAGATACTCCTCTGCGGCCTTGCAGTACTTC.

This clonotype was seen ten or more times. V and J are TRBV11-3 and TRBJ2-7; possible D gene TRBD1, 5 bases. The CDR3 is made up of 15 amino acids. Germline V gene data show CDR1 as SGHNT and CDR2 as YENEEA. Trimming cost V 6 bases and J 7 bases, with 22 bases left between them. CDR3 sequence reads: CASSQFRTGRSEQYF. CDR3 in DNA: TGTGCCAGCAGTCAATTCCGAACAGGTCGGTCAGAGCAGTACTTC.

This clonotype showed up just a few times. The chain uses TRBV5-1 and TRBJ2-3, with 9 nucleotides matching TRBD1. Germline assignment: CDR1 SGHRS and CDR2 YFSETQ. CDR3 length equals 16 residues. J gave up 4 bases and V 3 bases, and 9 bases lay outside the gene matches. CDR3 sequence reads: CASSSLQGAPPDTQYF. The DNA for the CDR3 is TGCGCCAGCAGCTCCCTACAGGGGGCCCCCCCAGATACGCAGTATTTT.